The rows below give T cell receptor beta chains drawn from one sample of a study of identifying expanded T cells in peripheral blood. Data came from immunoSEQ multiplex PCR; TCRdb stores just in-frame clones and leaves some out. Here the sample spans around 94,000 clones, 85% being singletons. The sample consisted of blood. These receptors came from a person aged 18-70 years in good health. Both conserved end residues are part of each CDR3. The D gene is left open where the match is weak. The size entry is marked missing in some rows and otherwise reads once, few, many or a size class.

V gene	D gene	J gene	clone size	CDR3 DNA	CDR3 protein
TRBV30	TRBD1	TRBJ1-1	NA	TGTGCCTGGAGCGATGGACAGGGAGGACGAACTGAAGCTTTCTTT	CAWSDGQGGRTEAFF
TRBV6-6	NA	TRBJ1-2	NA	TGTGCCAGCAGTTCCTCGGGTCATGCAGGCGGCTACACCTTC	CASSSSGHAGGYTF
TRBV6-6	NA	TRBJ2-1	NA	TGTGCCAGCACGGCGGAATTATACAATGAGCAGTTCTTC	CASTAELYNEQFF
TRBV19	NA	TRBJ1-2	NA	TGTGCCAGTAGTATGGTGACCGACCTCGGCGGCTACACCTTC	CASSMVTDLGGYTF
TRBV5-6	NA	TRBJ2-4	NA	TGTGCCAGCAGCCCGGTGTCCCGTAAAAACATTCAGTACTTC	CASSPVSRKNIQYF
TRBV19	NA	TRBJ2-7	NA	TGTGCCAGTAGTATTACTTCGGGCTACGAGCAGTACTTC	CASSITSGYEQYF
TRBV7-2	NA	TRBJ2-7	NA	TGTGCCAGCAGCTTAGATAGCTGGAACGAGCAGTACTTC	CASSLDSWNEQYF
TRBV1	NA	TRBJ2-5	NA	TGCACCAGCAGCCAATCACAAGAACTAGCGGGGGACCAAGAGACCCAGTACTTC	CTSSQSQELAGDQETQYF
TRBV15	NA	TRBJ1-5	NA	TGTGCCACCAGTAGGGGCTATAGCAATCAGCCCCAGCATTTT	CATSRGYSNQPQHF
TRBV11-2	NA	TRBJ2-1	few	TGTGCCAGCAGCTTAGGGCAGTACAACGGGGAGCAGTTCTTC	CASSLGQYNGEQFF
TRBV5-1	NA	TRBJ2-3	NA	TGCGCCAGCAGCTTGGGACAGGGACTCAACCCAACGCAGTATTTT	CASSLGQGLNPTQYF
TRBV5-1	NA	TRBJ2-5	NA	TGCGCCAGCAGCTTGGTTTCAGGGGAAGAGACCCAGTACTTC	CASSLVSGEETQYF
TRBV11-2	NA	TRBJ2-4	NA	TGTGCCAGCAGCTTAGGGGGCAGTCAAAACATTCAGTACTTC	CASSLGGSQNIQYF
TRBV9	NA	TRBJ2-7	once	TGTGCCAGCAGCCCATCCAACCTCGCCTACGAGCAGTACTTC	CASSPSNLAYEQYF
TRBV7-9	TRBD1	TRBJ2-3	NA	TGTGCCAGCAGCTCCAAGAGCTCAGGGGGATCCCTCACAGATACGCAGTATTTT	CASSSKSSGGSLTDTQYF
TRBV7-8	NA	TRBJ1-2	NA	TGTGCCAGCAGCCCACGGGGGGGTACTAACTATGGCTACACCTTC	CASSPRGGTNYGYTF
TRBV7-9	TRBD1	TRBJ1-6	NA	TGTGCCAGCAGCTTATTACAGGGGAATAATTCACCCCTCCACTTT	CASSLLQGNNSPLHF
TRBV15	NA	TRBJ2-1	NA	TGTGCCACCAGCAGGGGGAGCTCCTACAATGAGCAGTTCTTC	CATSRGSSYNEQFF
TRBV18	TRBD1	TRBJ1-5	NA	TGTGCCAGCTCGGCCGGGACAGGGGGGGGCAATCAGCCCCAGCATTTT	CASSAGTGGGNQPQHF
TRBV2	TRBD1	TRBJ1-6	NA	TGTGCCAGCAGCACCCTTTCAGGGGGCTCGACACCCCTCCACTTT	CASSTLSGGSTPLHF
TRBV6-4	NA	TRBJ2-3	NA	TGTGCCTCTTTGACAGATACGCAGTATTTT	CASLTDTQYF
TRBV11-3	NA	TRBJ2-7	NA	TGTGCCAGCAGCAGCACCCGCGAGCAGTACTTC	CASSSTREQYF
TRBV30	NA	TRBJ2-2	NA	TGTGCCTGGAGTCATGCGAATCCCGGGGAGCTGTTTTTT	CAWSHANPGELFF
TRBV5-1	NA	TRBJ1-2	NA	TGCGCCAGCAGCTTGGATGCGGAGGCCTACGATGGCTACACCTTC	CASSLDAEAYDGYTF
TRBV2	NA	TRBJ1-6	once	TGTGCCAGCAGTTTTCAGGGGTCCCTTAATTCACCCCTCCACTTT	CASSFQGSLNSPLHF
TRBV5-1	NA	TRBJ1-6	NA	TGCGCCAGCAGCTTGACACCACCTATGAGCTCCTATAATTCACCCCTCCACTTT	CASSLTPPMSSYNSPLHF
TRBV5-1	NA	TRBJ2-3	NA	TGCGCCAGCAGGGGCGGAGATACGCAGTATTTT	CASRGGDTQYF
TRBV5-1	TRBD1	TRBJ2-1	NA	TGCGCCAGCAGCTTACAGGGGGCCAGCTCCTACAATGAGCAGTTCTTC	CASSLQGASSYNEQFF
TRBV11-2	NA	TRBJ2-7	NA	TGTGCCAGCAGCTTGACGGGCTACGAGCAGTACTTC	CASSLTGYEQYF
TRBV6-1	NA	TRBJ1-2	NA	TGTGCCAGCAGACAGGCAAACTATGGCTACACCTTC	CASRQANYGYTF
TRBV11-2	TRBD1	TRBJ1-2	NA	TGTGCCAGCAGCTCCGGGACAGGGGCGCCCAAATGGTCTGGCTACACCTTC	CASSSGTGAPKWSGYTF
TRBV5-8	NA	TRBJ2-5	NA	TGTGCCAGCAGGCAAGGGGGGGTCCAAGAGACCCAGTACTTC	CASRQGGVQETQYF
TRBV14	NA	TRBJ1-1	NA	TGTGCCAGCAGCCAAGTCACCAACCTGAACACTGAAGCTTTCTTT	CASSQVTNLNTEAFF
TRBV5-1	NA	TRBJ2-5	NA	TGCGCCAGCAGCTTGAACCCCGAGACCCAGTACTTC	CASSLNPETQYF
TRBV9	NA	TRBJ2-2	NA	TGTGCCAGCAGCAGGTTCAGTGTGGGGATACTGAACACCGGGGAGCTGTTTTTT	CASSRFSVGILNTGELFF
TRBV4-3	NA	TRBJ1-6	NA	TGCGCCAGCAGCCAAGACCCTTGGTCCCCTTATAATTCACCCCTCCACTTT	CASSQDPWSPYNSPLHF